The text below deals with one T cell receptor (beta chain). The data are from a study of Ad26.COV2.S vaccination and SARS-CoV-2 variants. The overall study: Ad26.COV2.S, an intramuscular injection, was given once or twice 56 days apart.

After removal of 5 bases from V and 7 bases from J, the junction contained 3 bases not matched to a gene. CDR3 length: 13 amino acids. The method was immunoSEQ multiplex PCR; TCRdb's version includes in-frame clones alone and lacks a portion of them. The table records hundreds of thousands of clones, around 92% of them present only once. The treatment here: about 20 received Ad26.COV2.S at low or high dose, single or two shots; about 5 received placebo; per-sample allocation not given. Samples came from day 63 after the first vaccine or placebo injection. In Boston, the donor was an adult between 18-55 years of age.

Sequenced here: peripheral blood, sampled in a trial of Ad26.COV2.S vaccine versus placebo. The TCR originated in a person aged 18-65 years who received the Ad26.COV2.S COVID-19 vaccine or a placebo. The V and J genes are TRBV12-3 or TRBV12-4 and TRBJ1-5; 9 bases are a match to TRBD1. The CDR3 nucleotides are TGTGCCAGCAGTACGGACAGGGGCCAGCCCCAGCATTTT. It is translated as CASSTDRGQPQHF.